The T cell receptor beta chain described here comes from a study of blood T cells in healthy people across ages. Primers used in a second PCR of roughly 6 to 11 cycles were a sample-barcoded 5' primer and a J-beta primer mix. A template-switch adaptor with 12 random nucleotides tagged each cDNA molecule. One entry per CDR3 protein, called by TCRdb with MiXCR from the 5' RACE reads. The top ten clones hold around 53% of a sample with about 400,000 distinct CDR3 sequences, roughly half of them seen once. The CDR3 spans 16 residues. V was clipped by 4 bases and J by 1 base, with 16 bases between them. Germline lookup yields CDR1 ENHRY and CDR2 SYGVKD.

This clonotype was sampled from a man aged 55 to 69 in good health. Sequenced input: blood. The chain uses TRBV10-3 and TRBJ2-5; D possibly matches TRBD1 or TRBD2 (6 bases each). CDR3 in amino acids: CAISGTGARSQETQYF. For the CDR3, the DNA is TGTGCCATCAGTGGAACGGGGGCCAGATCCCAAGAGACCCAGTACTTC.